Each of the 15 T cell receptor beta chains below was sequenced from the same sample in a study of beta chain features in type 1 diabetes (dated by TCRdb to the late 2010s). The method behind the library was the immunoSEQ multiplex PCR assay. The entire isolated RNA was reverse transcribed using the High Capacity cDNA Reverse Transcription Kit, and thus expressed TCRB transcripts were sequenced. As stored in TCRdb, this immuneACCESS dataset retains in-frame rearrangements with V and J assigned. A fraction of the clones does not appear; measured against another copy, unresolved V genes explain less than half of the discrepancy, and the remainder lacks a known reason. This sample gives roughly 450,000 clones in total; approximately 15% of them show up just once. The ten largest clones capture about 0.034% of the sample. The sequenced sample consisted of naive CD4+ T cells from blood. In the paper's terms, the cell subset or site label means: true naive CD4+ T cells. Receptor source: a man aged 30-40 years in good health.

In this sample, this clone turned up once. V gene TRBV15 combines with J gene TRBJ2-1; D uncertain. This CDR3 is 18 amino acids long. Germline values: CDR1 LNHNV, CDR2 YYDKDF (reference sequence). V was pared by 4 bases and J by 7 bases, with 26 bases between. CDR3 nucleotide sequence: TGTGCCACCAGCACCGCTACCTCCGGGCCGACCAGAGGTAATGAGCAGTTCTTC. Encoded protein: CATSTATSGPTRGNEQFF.

The chain recombines TRBV7-9 with TRBJ1-4; the D is unclear. V was cut by 1 base and J by 8 bases, with 11 bases left in between. Germline CDR1 is SEHNR and CDR2 is FQNEAQ (reference sequence). This CDR3 is built from 14 residues. The CDR3 DNA reads as TGTGCCAGCAGCTTAGGTCAAGGCTGGGAAAAACTGTTTTTT. Protein: CASSLGQGWEKLFF. Full variable domain (outside the CDR3, taken from reference TRBV7-9 and TRBJ1-4): DTGVSQNPRHKITKRGQNVTFRCDPISEHNRLYWYRQTLGQGPEFLTYFQNEAQLEKSRLLSDRFSAERPKGSFSTLEIQRTEQGDSAMYLCASSLGQGWEKLFFGSGTQLSVL.

The chain carries TRBV7-8 and TRBJ2-3; D not resolved. The CDR3 sequence is 17 residues long. V gave up 5 bases and J gave up 5 bases, with 23 bases separating them. Looked up from germline, CDR1 is SGHVS and CDR2 is FQNEAQ. This CDR3 reads CASSALRTVRVEDTQYF. The CDR3 DNA follows: TGTGCCAGCAGCGCACTGAGGACGGTCAGAGTGGAAGATACGCAGTATTTT.

This clone was counted a few times. In DNA, the CDR3 is TGTGCCAGCAGCTTAGAGGCTTCCGCCACTGAAGCTTTCTTT. It translates to CASSLEASATEAFF. The V call is TRBV7-2, the J call TRBJ1-1; no clear D. V lost 1 base and J 4 bases, leaving 10 bases between the germline ends. Germline V gene data show CDR1 as SGHTA and CDR2 as FQGNSA. The CDR3 has 14 amino acids.

J is TRBJ2-5 and V is TRBV7-2; possibly TRBD1 for D (5 bases). This CDR3 has 16 amino acids. Deletions cut 2 bases from V and 1 base from J, with 14 bases between. Germline lookup yields CDR1 SGHTA and CDR2 FQGNSA. In nucleotides, the CDR3 is TGTGCCAGCAGCTTATCTCCCTCAAGGGGCCAAGAGACCCAGTACTTC. Translation gives CASSLSPSRGQETQYF.

V gene TRBV5-6 combines with J gene TRBJ2-1; TRBD2 matches at 12 bases. J lost 1 base, V lost 4 bases, and 9 bases had no gene match. Looked up from germline, CDR1 is SGHDT and CDR2 is YYEEEE. The CDR3 spans 18 residues. CDR3 DNA sequence: TGTGCCAGCAGCCCGTTACAGACTAGCGGGAGTTCCTACAATGAGCAGTTCTTC. Amino acid sequence: CASSPLQTSGSSYNEQFF.

This chain's CDR3 is CASSHKLQVEAFF. Written as DNA, the CDR3 is TGCGCCAGCAGCCACAAATTACAGGTTGAAGCTTTCTTT. This chain links TRBV4-1 with TRBJ1-1; weak D call: TRBD1 (5 bases). The CDR3 totals 13 residues. Deletions cut 3 bases from V and 7 bases from J, with 12 bases between. Germline lookup yields CDR1 MGHRA and CDR2 YSYEKL.

V gene TRBV7-2 combines with J gene TRBJ2-3, with 7 bases fitting TRBD2. This CDR3 region has 17 residues. After removal of 0 bases from V and 2 bases from J, the junction contained 8 bases not matched to a gene. Germline V lookup: CDR1 SGHTA, CDR2 FQGNSA. The CDR3, as DNA: TGTGCCAGCAGCTTAGCGCTCCAGCGGGAATACACAGATACGCAGTATTTT. Translation gives CASSLALQREYTDTQYF. The full variable domain, rest sourced from reference TRBV7-2 and TRBJ2-3, is GAGVSQSPSNKVTEKGKDVELRCDPISGHTALYWYRQSLGQGLEFLIYFQGNSAPDKSGLPSDRFSAERTGGSVSTLTIQRTQQEDSAVYLCASSLALQREYTDTQYFGPGTRLTVL.

The CDR3 nucleotides read TGCAGCGTTTCTGGACAGGGCCTTCGAACCTTTGAGTGGAGCTACACCTTC. Translated: CSVSGQGLRTFEWSYTF. The V gene is TRBV29-1, the J gene TRBJ1-2; TRBD1 matches at 8 bases. The junction had 23 bases not matched to a gene; V was cut back by 5 bases and J by 9 bases. Per germline, CDR1 SQVTM and CDR2 ANQGSEA. The CDR3 totals 17 residues.

This clone was seen only a few times. Here the CDR3 reads CASSYSWRGVTDTQYF. The CDR3 nucleotides read TGTGCCAGCAGTTACTCGTGGCGGGGGGTAACGGATACGCAGTATTTT. V usage is TRBV6-5 and J usage is TRBJ2-3, with 8 bases lining up with TRBD2. CDR3 size: 16 residues. J was trimmed by 6 bases and V by 0 bases; bases with no gene match: 8. CDR1 and CDR2 from the germline V gene are MNHEY and SVGAGI.

The genes are TRBV7-9 and TRBJ2-7; D is uncertain. Trimming removed 3 bases from V and 2 bases from J, with 11 bases in between. The germline V gene encodes CDR1 SEHNR and CDR2 FQNEAQ (reference sequence). The CDR3 length is 14 residues. CDR3 region: CASSFPGPTYEQYF. Written as DNA, the CDR3 is TGTGCCAGCAGCTTCCCCGGGCCAACCTACGAGCAGTACTTC.

This clone showed up just a few times. The V and J genes are TRBV20-1 and TRBJ2-1, with D unresolved. Germline V CDR1 and CDR2: DFQATT, SNEGSKA (reference sequence). This CDR3 region has 11 residues. Trimming removed 4 bases at V and 9 bases at J, with 10 bases between. In nucleotides, the CDR3 is TGCAGTGCTACCCAGGCGCTTGAGCAGTTCTTC. Amino acids: CSATQALEQFF.

This clone appeared a few times. The gene calls are TRBV14 and TRBJ2-1; 13 bases line up with TRBD2. The V segment lost 5 bases and the J segment 6 bases; nucleotides outside the gene matches: 1. Germline-derived CDR1 and CDR2 are SGHDN and FVKESK. The CDR3 spans 14 residues. CDR3 protein: CASSWTSGSNEQFF. CDR3 coding DNA: TGTGCCAGCAGCTGGACTAGCGGGAGCAATGAGCAGTTCTTC.

This clone was counted a few times. The chain has TRBV11-2 and TRBJ2-3; D not resolved. In germline, CDR1 is SGHAT, CDR2 FQNNGV. CDR3 length equals 12 residues. With 7 bases removed from V and 2 bases from J, the gap between germline ends came to 7 bases. CDR3 amino acids: CASNLLTDTQYF. The DNA of the CDR3 is TGTGCCAGCAACCTACTCACAGATACGCAGTATTTT.

This clone appeared a few times. This chain uses TRBV7-9 with TRBJ2-7; 7 bases fit TRBD1. This CDR3 has 14 amino acids. Germline V gene data show CDR1 as SEHNR and CDR2 as FQNEAQ (reference sequence). V lost 5 bases and J lost 0; bases outside the gene matches: 4. The CDR3: CASSMGQISYEQYF. The CDR3 nucleotides read TGTGCCAGCAGCATGGGACAGATCTCCTACGAGCAGTACTTC. The full variable domain, its missing parts supplied by reference TRBV7-9 and TRBJ2-7, is DTGVSQNPRHKITKRGQNVTFRCDPISEHNRLYWYRQTLGQGPEFLTYFQNEAQLEKSRLLSDRFSAERPKGSFSTLEIQRTEQGDSAMYLCASSMGQISYEQYFGPGTRLTVT.